Listed below are T cell receptor beta chains from one sample, sequenced in a study of long-term antiretroviral therapy in people with HIV. The repertoire was sequenced with immunoSEQ multiplex PCR; TCRdb's copy has only in-frame clones and lacks some. The repertoire has some 18,000 clones, 76% of them found once; the top ten carry 13% to 15%. Specimen: unsorted PBMCs, collected 0.5 years before starting antiretroviral therapy. These TCRs come from a woman in her fifties or sixties with HIV. CDR3s include the opening cysteine and the closing phenylalanine or tryptophan. The order of the fields is clone size, J gene, D gene, V gene, CDR3 DNA, CDR3 protein. The D gene is left open where the match is weak. Clone size is stated in some rows and not others, as once, few, many or a class when expanded.

clone_size: .; j_call: TRBJ2-3; d_call: .; v_call: TRBV2; cdr3_nt: TGTGCCAGCAGTGACAGGAGGAGCACAGATACGCAGTATTTT; cdr3_aa: CASSDRRSTDTQYF
clone_size: few; j_call: TRBJ1-4; d_call: .; v_call: TRBV10-1; cdr3_nt: TGCGCCAGCAGTGATGGATCAACTAATGAAAAACTGTTTTTT; cdr3_aa: CASSDGSTNEKLFF
clone_size: .; j_call: TRBJ1-3; d_call: .; v_call: TRBV5-1; cdr3_nt: TGCGCCAGCAGCCTCCTTGGGGGGCAAGGAAACACCATATATTTT; cdr3_aa: CASSLLGGQGNTIYF
clone_size: .; j_call: TRBJ1-1; d_call: .; v_call: TRBV7-9; cdr3_nt: TGTGCCAGCAGCTTAGGAGGGGCGAACACTGAAGCTTTCTTT; cdr3_aa: CASSLGGANTEAFF
clone_size: .; j_call: TRBJ2-3; d_call: TRBD2; v_call: TRBV10-2; cdr3_nt: TGCGCCAGCAGTGATTACCTACTAGCGGGGTCCACAGATACGCAGTATTTT; cdr3_aa: CASSDYLLAGSTDTQYF
clone_size: .; j_call: TRBJ2-4; d_call: TRBD2; v_call: TRBV4-1; cdr3_nt: TGCGCCAGCAGCCAACCAGTAGGACTAGCGGGGGATCTAGCCAAAAACATTCAGTACTTC; cdr3_aa: CASSQPVGLAGDLAKNIQYF
clone_size: .; j_call: TRBJ1-1; d_call: .; v_call: TRBV5-1; cdr3_nt: TGCGCCAGCACCTACGAGGGGACCACTGAAGCTTTCTTT; cdr3_aa: CASTYEGTTEAFF
clone_size: .; j_call: TRBJ1-6; d_call: TRBD1; v_call: TRBV7-2; cdr3_nt: TGTGCCAGCAGCTTAGGACAGGGAAGTTCACCCCTCCACTTT; cdr3_aa: CASSLGQGSSPLHF
clone_size: .; j_call: TRBJ1-2; d_call: .; v_call: TRBV6-6; cdr3_nt: TGTGCCAGCAGTCTCAATACCGGGACAAGTTATGGCTACACCTTC; cdr3_aa: CASSLNTGTSYGYTF
clone_size: .; j_call: TRBJ1-6; d_call: .; v_call: TRBV29-1; cdr3_nt: TGCAGCGTTGAATGGAGTTCACCCCTCCACTTT; cdr3_aa: CSVEWSSPLHF
clone_size: .; j_call: TRBJ2-1; d_call: TRBD1; v_call: TRBV18; cdr3_nt: TGTGCCAGCTCACCCCCGGGACAGGGTCGGGATGAGCAGTTCTTC; cdr3_aa: CASSPPGQGRDEQFF
clone_size: .; j_call: TRBJ1-3; d_call: .; v_call: TRBV2; cdr3_nt: TGTGCCACCTTAGGGACTGGAAACACCATATATTTT; cdr3_aa: CATLGTGNTIYF
clone_size: .; j_call: TRBJ1-2; d_call: .; v_call: TRBV9; cdr3_nt: TGTGCCAGCAGCCTCACACACAAGCAAAACTATGGCTACACCTTC; cdr3_aa: CASSLTHKQNYGYTF
clone_size: .; j_call: TRBJ1-2; d_call: .; v_call: TRBV7-3; cdr3_nt: TGTGCCAGCAGCCCCCGTAACAGGGACCTCTATGGCTACACCTTC; cdr3_aa: CASSPRNRDLYGYTF
clone_size: .; j_call: TRBJ1-2; d_call: TRBD1; v_call: TRBV15; cdr3_nt: TGTGCCACGGACAGACAGGGCGCTAACTATGGCTACACCTTC; cdr3_aa: CATDRQGANYGYTF
clone_size: .; j_call: TRBJ2-7; d_call: TRBD1; v_call: TRBV18; cdr3_nt: TGTGCCAGCTCACCCGGGACAGGACGCAAGGACGAGCAGTACTTC; cdr3_aa: CASSPGTGRKDEQYF
clone_size: .; j_call: TRBJ1-3; d_call: .; v_call: TRBV30; cdr3_nt: TGTGCCTGGGGAAGTGGGAGCTCTGGAAACACCATATATTTT; cdr3_aa: CAWGSGSSGNTIYF
clone_size: .; j_call: TRBJ2-2; d_call: .; v_call: TRBV5-1; cdr3_nt: TGCGCCAGCAGGAATGACACGAACACCGGGGAGCTGTTTTTT; cdr3_aa: CASRNDTNTGELFF
clone_size: .; j_call: TRBJ2-6; d_call: .; v_call: TRBV9; cdr3_nt: TGTGCCAGCAGCGTAGGGAGAGCGAGCTCTGGGGCCAACGTCCTGACTTTC; cdr3_aa: CASSVGRASSGANVLTF
clone_size: once; j_call: TRBJ1-1; d_call: .; v_call: TRBV5-1; cdr3_nt: TGCGCCAGCAGCTTGGGTGGGGTAAACACTGAAGCTTTCTTT; cdr3_aa: CASSLGGVNTEAFF
clone_size: .; j_call: TRBJ2-3; d_call: .; v_call: TRBV4-2; cdr3_nt: TGTGCCAGCAGCCAAGAAGGGACTCCCCCAGATACGCAGTATTTT; cdr3_aa: CASSQEGTPPDTQYF
clone_size: .; j_call: TRBJ2-3; d_call: .; v_call: TRBV30; cdr3_nt: TGTGCCTGGAGTGTCCAGGGGGGCCCAACAGATACGCAGTATTTT; cdr3_aa: CAWSVQGGPTDTQYF
clone_size: few; j_call: TRBJ2-3; d_call: .; v_call: TRBV6-6; cdr3_nt: TGTGCCAGCCTGATGGGGGGTCGCACAGATACGCAGTATTTT; cdr3_aa: CASLMGGRTDTQYF
clone_size: .; j_call: TRBJ2-3; d_call: TRBD2; v_call: TRBV6-1; cdr3_nt: TGTGCCAGCAGTGTAGCGGGGGGCGCAGATACGCAGTATTTT; cdr3_aa: CASSVAGGADTQYF
clone_size: .; j_call: TRBJ2-3; d_call: TRBD1; v_call: TRBV7-6; cdr3_nt: TGTGCCAGCAGCAGAACAGGGGGCCCTCAAACGCAGTATTTT; cdr3_aa: CASSRTGGPQTQYF
clone_size: .; j_call: TRBJ1-1; d_call: .; v_call: TRBV4-2; cdr3_nt: TGTGCCAGCAGCCAAGGGGAGGTGGGTACTGAAGCTTTCTTT; cdr3_aa: CASSQGEVGTEAFF
clone_size: .; j_call: TRBJ1-4; d_call: .; v_call: TRBV5-1; cdr3_nt: TGCGCCAGCAGCCCGGACAGAGTAGCAACTAATGAAAAACTGTTTTTT; cdr3_aa: CASSPDRVATNEKLFF
clone_size: .; j_call: TRBJ1-3; d_call: TRBD1; v_call: TRBV9; cdr3_nt: TGTGCCAGCAGCGGGACAGGGATAATAGGAAACACCATATATTTT; cdr3_aa: CASSGTGIIGNTIYF
clone_size: .; j_call: TRBJ1-4; d_call: TRBD1; v_call: TRBV5-6; cdr3_nt: TGTGCCAGCAGCTTGGGATGGACAGGGCATGAAAAACTGTTTTTT; cdr3_aa: CASSLGWTGHEKLFF
clone_size: .; j_call: TRBJ2-1; d_call: .; v_call: TRBV5-1; cdr3_nt: TGCGCCAGCGGAGCGCCTCAACCAGGGTCAAATGAGCAGTTCTTC; cdr3_aa: CASGAPQPGSNEQFF
clone_size: .; j_call: TRBJ1-2; d_call: .; v_call: TRBV11-2; cdr3_nt: TGTGCCAGCAGCTTAGTGGCGGGGGGCGGGCCCTATGGCTACACCTTC; cdr3_aa: CASSLVAGGGPYGYTF
clone_size: .; j_call: TRBJ1-3; d_call: .; v_call: TRBV9; cdr3_nt: TGTGCCAGCAGCCCCAACTTGGGGGACACCATATATTTT; cdr3_aa: CASSPNLGDTIYF
clone_size: .; j_call: TRBJ2-3; d_call: .; v_call: TRBV23-1; cdr3_nt: TGCGCCAGCAGTACCCCCCCAGATACGCAGTATTTT; cdr3_aa: CASSTPPDTQYF
clone_size: few; j_call: TRBJ2-3; d_call: .; v_call: TRBV19; cdr3_nt: TGTGCCAGTAGTATACCGACTTCTAGCGCAGATACGCAGTATTTT; cdr3_aa: CASSIPTSSADTQYF
clone_size: .; j_call: TRBJ2-5; d_call: .; v_call: TRBV30; cdr3_nt: TGTGCCTGGAGTGGGGCACCCGACGAGACCCAGTACTTC; cdr3_aa: CAWSGAPDETQYF
clone_size: few; j_call: TRBJ1-6; d_call: TRBD1; v_call: TRBV19; cdr3_nt: TGTGCCAGTAGTATTTGGGACAGGGGACTCTCCTATAATTCACCCCTCCACTTT; cdr3_aa: CASSIWDRGLSYNSPLHF
clone_size: once; j_call: TRBJ2-2; d_call: TRBD2; v_call: TRBV7-9; cdr3_nt: TGTGCCAGCAGCCCCCGGGGGGAAAGTCGCGGGGAGCTGTTTTTT; cdr3_aa: CASSPRGESRGELFF
clone_size: .; j_call: TRBJ2-5; d_call: .; v_call: TRBV5-1; cdr3_nt: TGCGCCAGCAGCCCCAACCAAGAGACCCAGTACTTC; cdr3_aa: CASSPNQETQYF
clone_size: few; j_call: TRBJ2-2; d_call: .; v_call: TRBV7-8; cdr3_nt: TGTGCCAGCAGCTTAGTGGAGGGGCAGAACACCGGGGAGCTGTTTTTT; cdr3_aa: CASSLVEGQNTGELFF
clone_size: hyperexpanded; j_call: TRBJ1-5; d_call: .; v_call: TRBV7-9; cdr3_nt: TGTGCCAGCAGCTTAGATAGCAATCAGCCCCAGCATTTT; cdr3_aa: CASSLDSNQPQHF
clone_size: .; j_call: TRBJ2-7; d_call: TRBD1; v_call: TRBV2; cdr3_nt: TGTGCCAGCGGGGGGACAGGGTTTTACGAGCAGTACTTC; cdr3_aa: CASGGTGFYEQYF
clone_size: .; j_call: TRBJ2-3; d_call: .; v_call: TRBV18; cdr3_nt: TGTGCCAGCTCACCAAAGGAGGCTACGCAGTATTTT; cdr3_aa: CASSPKEATQYF
clone_size: .; j_call: TRBJ1-2; d_call: .; v_call: TRBV4-2; cdr3_nt: TGTGCCAGCAGCCAAGATGATAACCTTAACTATGGCTACACCTTC; cdr3_aa: CASSQDDNLNYGYTF
clone_size: .; j_call: TRBJ1-5; d_call: TRBD1; v_call: TRBV6-1; cdr3_nt: TGTGCCAGCAGTGAATTGTGGACAGGGACTAGCAATCAGCCCCAGCATTTT; cdr3_aa: CASSELWTGTSNQPQHF
clone_size: once; j_call: TRBJ2-3; d_call: .; v_call: TRBV30; cdr3_nt: TGTGCCTGGAGTGGGACAGATACGCAGTATTTT; cdr3_aa: CAWSGTDTQYF
clone_size: .; j_call: TRBJ1-1; d_call: .; v_call: TRBV18; cdr3_nt: TGTGCCAGCTCGTCCGAGAGCGGGAACACTGAAGCTTTCTTT; cdr3_aa: CASSSESGNTEAFF
clone_size: .; j_call: TRBJ1-2; d_call: .; v_call: TRBV11-2; cdr3_nt: TGTGCCAGCAGCTTAGGGTCCCAGGCCTACAACTATGGCTACACCTTC; cdr3_aa: CASSLGSQAYNYGYTF
clone_size: .; j_call: TRBJ1-2; d_call: .; v_call: TRBV2; cdr3_nt: TGTGCCAGCAGCCTTCGTAACTATGGCTACACCTTC; cdr3_aa: CASSLRNYGYTF